Below, one TCR beta chain is given with its context. Sequencing used immunoSEQ multiplex PCR; TCRdb keeps in-frame clones, though not all of them. The sample lists approximately 220,000 clones, 80% to 90% occurring once. This CDR3 spans 12 amino acids. Germline V gene data show CDR1 as KGHDR and CDR2 as SFDVKD. V dropped 2 bases and J dropped 7 bases, with 7 bases sitting between them. The data were taken from a study of blood T cell repertoires in COVID-19. Study at large: Sites in the United States, Italy and Spain provided acute and convalescent COVID-19 samples. The analysed material was cDNA or gDNA that came from T cells, B-cell-depleted T cells, or PBMCs.

The chain is built from TRBV24-1 and TRBJ1-2; D gene ambiguous. The source is a woman aged 40 to 55 with active or convalescent COVID-19. Sequencing was done on a sample of peripheral blood. The CDR3 is CATSDSGFGYTF. CDR3 in DNA: TGTGCCACCAGTGATTCGGGTTTTGGCTACACCTTC.